The T cell receptor beta chain described here comes from a study of shared clonotypes between healthy human individuals. Turning to the study itself: Donors had three CD4 naive, three CD4 memory, two CD8 naive and one CD8 memory plate apiece. Study findings and constraints: Sampling was confined to blood; repertoires within tissues likely differ. There were few donors, and this limited the genetic and exposure-history diversity represented.

Profiling relied on immunoSEQ multiplex PCR, and the TCRdb table lists in-frame clones only, not all of them. Counted here are about 580,000 clones, roughly 98% occurring once; the ten biggest clones make up approximately 0.3%. Turning to this clone: Its antigen is not known.

In the naive CD8 group, cells lacked CD45RO and were positively selected for CCR7, so terminally differentiated effector memory CD45RA+ cells were left out. The germline CDR1 and CDR2 sequences are LNHNV and YYDKDF (reference sequence). V lost 5 bases and J 6 bases, leaving 19 bases between the germline ends. The CDR3 covers 16 residues. The source is a man aged 25 to 40 in good health. The J gene is TRBJ1-4, the V gene TRBV15, with D unclear. Sequenced input: naive CD8+ T cells sorted from blood. The CDR3 DNA is TGTGCCACCAGCCCTAAAGAGGCCGTATGGGATGAAAAACTGTTTTTT. Amino acids: CATSPKEAVWDEKLFF.